A selection of T cell receptor beta chains follows, all from one sample in a study of T cells in narcolepsy. Measured with immunoSEQ multiplex PCR; TCRdb has only the in-frame clones, and not every one. The sample lists roughly 27,000 clones; more than 65% were seen once. The source material was memory (CD45RA-) CD4+ T cells from blood. All receptors come from a human donor in good health. CDR3s include the opening cysteine and the closing phenylalanine or tryptophan. A D gene is named only where the DNA matches it firmly. Size is stated for part of the rows, as once, few or many counts, or as a class when the clone is expanded.

V gene: TRBV28
J gene: TRBJ2-7
clone size: NA
D gene: NA
CDR3 protein: CATYSGTSYEQYF
CDR3 DNA: TGTGCCACGTACTCCGGGACCTCCTACGAGCAGTACTTC

V gene: TRBV7-7
J gene: TRBJ2-2
clone size: NA
D gene: NA
CDR3 protein: CASSGPGQGTGELFF
CDR3 DNA: TGTGCTAGCAGCGGGCCAGGGCAGGGCACCGGGGAGCTGTTTTTT

V gene: TRBV5-6
J gene: TRBJ2-7
clone size: NA
D gene: NA
CDR3 protein: CASRSSGTPVASYEQYF
CDR3 DNA: TGTGCCAGCAGATCTTCGGGCACCCCCGTCGCCTCCTACGAGCAGTACTTC

V gene: TRBV4-2
J gene: TRBJ1-4
clone size: NA
D gene: TRBD1
CDR3 protein: CASSHLQGAATNEKLFF
CDR3 DNA: TGTGCCAGCAGCCACCTACAGGGGGCAGCGACTAATGAAAAACTGTTTTTT

V gene: TRBV18
J gene: TRBJ2-7
clone size: NA
D gene: TRBD2
CDR3 protein: CASSRAGGPAEQYF
CDR3 DNA: TGTGCCAGCTCACGGGCGGGGGGGCCAGCCGAGCAGTACTTC

V gene: TRBV11-3
J gene: TRBJ2-3
clone size: NA
D gene: NA
CDR3 protein: CASSPGGHTDTQYF
CDR3 DNA: TGTGCCAGCAGCCCCGGGGGGCACACAGATACGCAGTATTTT

V gene: TRBV5-1
J gene: TRBJ2-4
clone size: NA
D gene: NA
CDR3 protein: CASSLGGTKNIQYF
CDR3 DNA: TGCGCCAGCAGCTTGGGGGGCACCAAAAACATTCAGTACTTC

V gene: TRBV5-4
J gene: TRBJ2-2
clone size: NA
D gene: TRBD2
CDR3 protein: CASSSRIAGYTGELFF
CDR3 DNA: TGTGCCAGCAGCTCTCGGATAGCGGGTTACACCGGGGAGCTGTTTTTT

V gene: TRBV9
J gene: TRBJ1-2
clone size: NA
D gene: TRBD1
CDR3 protein: CASSAGQGAIGYTF
CDR3 DNA: TGTGCCAGCAGCGCGGGACAGGGGGCGATTGGCTACACCTTC

V gene: TRBV29-1
J gene: TRBJ2-3
clone size: NA
D gene: NA
CDR3 protein: CSVETPPKQALAGADTQYF
CDR3 DNA: TGCAGCGTTGAAACCCCGCCAAAACAGGCCCTGGCAGGGGCAGATACGCAGTATTTT

V gene: TRBV6-1
J gene: TRBJ2-7
clone size: few
D gene: NA
CDR3 protein: CASSEAAGEADEQYF
CDR3 DNA: TGTGCCAGCAGTGAAGCGGCAGGGGAGGCGGACGAGCAGTACTTC

V gene: TRBV4-1
J gene: TRBJ1-2
clone size: NA
D gene: NA
CDR3 protein: CASSERWRGGYGYTF
CDR3 DNA: TGCGCCAGCAGCGAAAGATGGAGGGGAGGCTATGGCTACACCTTC

V gene: TRBV9
J gene: TRBJ1-3
clone size: NA
D gene: NA
CDR3 protein: CASSVGGWGGANSGNTIYF
CDR3 DNA: TGTGCCAGCAGCGTAGGAGGCTGGGGGGGGGCCAACTCTGGAAACACCATATATTTT

V gene: TRBV6-1
J gene: TRBJ1-2
clone size: NA
D gene: NA
CDR3 protein: CASSTRQANRNGYTF
CDR3 DNA: TGTGCCAGCAGTACCCGTCAGGCCAACAGGAATGGCTACACCTTC

V gene: TRBV16
J gene: TRBJ1-5
clone size: NA
D gene: NA
CDR3 protein: CASSQSGESNQPQHF
CDR3 DNA: TGTGCCAGCAGCCAATCTGGGGAAAGCAATCAGCCCCAGCATTTT

V gene: TRBV7-2
J gene: TRBJ2-2
clone size: NA
D gene: NA
CDR3 protein: CASSLRALRNTGELFF
CDR3 DNA: TGTGCCAGCAGCCTTAGGGCTCTACGCAACACCGGGGAGCTGTTTTTT

V gene: TRBV6-1
J gene: TRBJ1-5
clone size: NA
D gene: NA
CDR3 protein: CASSPGSNQPQHF
CDR3 DNA: TGTGCCAGCAGCCCGGGCAGCAATCAGCCCCAGCATTTT

V gene: TRBV28
J gene: TRBJ1-4
clone size: NA
D gene: TRBD1
CDR3 protein: CASSGDRGVEKLFF
CDR3 DNA: TGTGCCAGCAGTGGGGACAGGGGGGTGGAAAAACTGTTTTTT

V gene: TRBV6-1
J gene: TRBJ1-2
clone size: NA
D gene: TRBD1
CDR3 protein: CASSENSDREDGYTF
CDR3 DNA: TGTGCCAGCAGTGAAAACTCCGACAGGGAGGATGGCTACACCTTC

V gene: TRBV27
J gene: TRBJ2-5
clone size: NA
D gene: TRBD2
CDR3 protein: CATRASGVETQYF
CDR3 DNA: TGTGCCACAAGGGCTAGCGGGGTGGAGACCCAGTACTTC

V gene: TRBV30
J gene: TRBJ1-1
clone size: NA
D gene: NA
CDR3 protein: CAWSVYTNTEAFF
CDR3 DNA: TGTGCCTGGAGTGTGTATACTAACACTGAAGCTTTCTTT

V gene: TRBV13
J gene: TRBJ1-2
clone size: NA
D gene: TRBD1
CDR3 protein: CASSQGDRTSF
CDR3 DNA: TGTGCCAGCAGTCAGGGGGACCGGACTAGCTTC

V gene: TRBV5-1
J gene: TRBJ1-2
clone size: NA
D gene: NA
CDR3 protein: CASSLAGQVNYGYTF
CDR3 DNA: TGCGCCAGCAGCTTGGCCGGGCAGGTTAACTATGGCTACACCTTC

V gene: TRBV7-2
J gene: TRBJ1-6
clone size: few
D gene: NA
CDR3 protein: CASSLGQGVAPLHF
CDR3 DNA: TGTGCCAGCAGCTTAGGGCAGGGAGTGGCACCCCTCCACTTT

V gene: TRBV21-1
J gene: TRBJ1-5
clone size: NA
D gene: NA
CDR3 protein: CASTDRGKEAHQPQHF
CDR3 DNA: TGTGCCAGCACCGATCGAGGGAAGGAGGCGCATCAGCCCCAGCATTTT

V gene: TRBV4-3
J gene: TRBJ1-1
clone size: NA
D gene: NA
CDR3 protein: CASRGPLMNTEAFF
CDR3 DNA: TGCGCCAGCAGGGGCCCTTTAATGAACACTGAAGCTTTCTTT

V gene: TRBV7-2
J gene: TRBJ2-6
clone size: NA
D gene: NA
CDR3 protein: CASSLSREYVLTF
CDR3 DNA: TGTGCCAGCAGCTTATCCAGGGAATACGTCCTGACTTTC

V gene: TRBV11-2
J gene: TRBJ1-3
clone size: NA
D gene: TRBD1
CDR3 protein: CASSLDFGQGNTIYF
CDR3 DNA: TGTGCCAGCAGCTTAGATTTCGGACAGGGGAACACCATATATTTT

V gene: TRBV7-9
J gene: TRBJ2-1
clone size: few
D gene: NA
CDR3 protein: CASSGRAYREQFF
CDR3 DNA: TGTGCCAGCAGCGGTCGGGCGTACCGTGAGCAGTTCTTC

V gene: TRBV7-8
J gene: TRBJ2-7
clone size: NA
D gene: NA
CDR3 protein: CASSRLATPGPYEQYF
CDR3 DNA: TGTGCCAGCAGTCGTCTAGCGACCCCTGGTCCCTACGAGCAGTACTTC

V gene: TRBV4-1
J gene: TRBJ1-1
clone size: medium-sized
D gene: TRBD1
CDR3 protein: CASHKTGGNEAFF
CDR3 DNA: TGCGCCAGCCATAAGACAGGGGGAAATGAAGCTTTCTTT

V gene: TRBV29-1
J gene: TRBJ1-1
clone size: NA
D gene: TRBD1
CDR3 protein: CSALGGTGDLEAFF
CDR3 DNA: TGCAGCGCGTTGGGCGGGACAGGGGACCTTGAAGCTTTCTTT

V gene: TRBV6-5
J gene: TRBJ1-2
clone size: NA
D gene: TRBD1
CDR3 protein: CASRRQGTGGYTF
CDR3 DNA: TGTGCCAGCAGAAGACAGGGGACCGGGGGCTACACCTTC

V gene: TRBV5-1
J gene: TRBJ1-5
clone size: NA
D gene: TRBD1
CDR3 protein: CASSLTGGHQPQHF
CDR3 DNA: TGCGCCAGCAGCTTGACAGGGGGCCATCAGCCCCAGCATTTT

V gene: TRBV19
J gene: TRBJ1-1
clone size: NA
D gene: NA
CDR3 protein: CASSPLGGITEAFF
CDR3 DNA: TGTGCCAGTAGCCCCCTGGGCGGGATCACTGAAGCTTTCTTT

V gene: TRBV15
J gene: TRBJ1-3
clone size: NA
D gene: NA
CDR3 protein: CATSRGKSSGNTIYF
CDR3 DNA: TGTGCCACCAGCAGAGGAAAAAGTTCCGGAAACACCATATATTTT

V gene: TRBV10-3
J gene: TRBJ2-7
clone size: NA
D gene: NA
CDR3 protein: CAIGMTVYEQYF
CDR3 DNA: TGTGCCATCGGCATGACAGTTTACGAGCAGTACTTC

V gene: TRBV5-6
J gene: TRBJ1-4
clone size: few
D gene: TRBD1
CDR3 protein: CASSRDRELFF
CDR3 DNA: TGTGCCAGCAGCCGGGACAGGGAACTGTTTTTT

V gene: TRBV30
J gene: TRBJ2-5
clone size: NA
D gene: NA
CDR3 protein: CAWRGALAPQETQYF
CDR3 DNA: TGTGCCTGGAGGGGTGCTCTAGCTCCGCAAGAGACCCAGTACTTC

V gene: TRBV30
J gene: TRBJ2-5
clone size: NA
D gene: NA
CDR3 protein: CAWSARLQETQYF
CDR3 DNA: TGTGCCTGGAGTGCACGGCTGCAAGAGACCCAGTACTTC

V gene: TRBV19
J gene: TRBJ1-2
clone size: NA
D gene: NA
CDR3 protein: CASNRVGANSYYGYTF
CDR3 DNA: TGTGCCAGTAATCGGGTAGGGGCAAACTCTTACTATGGCTACACCTTC

V gene: TRBV30
J gene: TRBJ1-1
clone size: NA
D gene: TRBD1
CDR3 protein: CAWAGDRRNTEAFF
CDR3 DNA: TGTGCCTGGGCCGGGGACAGACGGAACACTGAAGCTTTCTTT

V gene: TRBV7-2
J gene: TRBJ2-5
clone size: NA
D gene: NA
CDR3 protein: CASSLDRGVLQETQYF
CDR3 DNA: TGTGCCAGCAGCTTAGATCGTGGGGTCCTCCAAGAGACCCAGTACTTC

V gene: TRBV18
J gene: TRBJ1-2
clone size: NA
D gene: TRBD1
CDR3 protein: CASSNRDRDTTF
CDR3 DNA: TGTGCCAGCTCAAACCGGGACAGGGATACTACCTTC

V gene: TRBV12-2
J gene: TRBJ2-5
clone size: NA
D gene: NA
CDR3 protein: CASSWTAEETQYF
CDR3 DNA: TGTGCCAGCAGCTGGACAGCAGAAGAGACCCAGTACTTC

V gene: TRBV7-7
J gene: TRBJ1-1
clone size: NA
D gene: NA
CDR3 protein: CASSLLTRLNTEAFF
CDR3 DNA: TGTGCTAGCAGCTTGCTTACGAGGCTGAACACTGAAGCTTTCTTT

V gene: TRBV5-1
J gene: TRBJ2-3
clone size: NA
D gene: TRBD2
CDR3 protein: CASTVALASPDTQYF
CDR3 DNA: TGCGCCAGCACCGTGGCACTAGCGTCCCCAGATACGCAGTATTTT

V gene: TRBV7-6
J gene: TRBJ1-4
clone size: once
D gene: NA
CDR3 protein: CASSSSGMTNEKLFF
CDR3 DNA: TGTGCCAGCAGCTCCTCCGGGATGACAAACGAAAAACTGTTTTTT